The table lists the clone carrying this T cell receptor beta chain with a count of one. Its antigen is not identified. This record belongs to a study of shared clonotypes between healthy human individuals. Study observations and caveats: Generally, naive subsets (rather than memory subsets) showed larger estimated richness. Unshared clonotypes carried lower generation probabilities than those common to all four donors.

Germline loops: CDR1 SGDLS, CDR2 YYNGEE. V shed 3 bases and J 0 bases; nucleotides not matched to a gene: 1. The CDR3 totals 15 residues. Authors' analysis steps: With immunoSEQ giving junction-only sequences and no quality scores, filtering differed. Some clones are missing from TCRdb's copy, which holds only in-frame ones; the method was immunoSEQ multiplex PCR. The V and J calls and the clone size are those of that table, but D and trimming were determined from the DNA. The sample shows approximately 530,000 clones, around 96% of them seen only once. Sequenced sample: naive CD4+ T cells sorted from blood. This sample's subset: CD45RA+ positively selected. The chain employs TRBV9 and TRBJ2-7; 12 bases fit TRBD2. The clonotype was recovered from a woman aged 25 to 39 in good health. In DNA, the CDR3 is TGTGCCAGCAGCGAGGGACTAGCGGGCTCCTACGAGCAGTACTTC. Translating gives CASSEGLAGSYEQYF.